This T cell receptor (beta chain) was identified in a study of vaccination effects on CD4 cells after COVID-19. Study as a whole: Antigen-specific CD4+ T cells were expanded (with viral peptide pools) by the ViraFEST assay ahead of sequencing.

Data came from immunoSEQ multiplex PCR; TCRdb stores just in-frame clones and leaves some out. The sample has more than 50,000 clones, roughly 80% seen once. As concerns this clone: Its antigen is currently unknown.

CDR3 length: 15 amino acids. The germline V and J ends were trimmed by 3 bases and 3 bases, with 15 bases remaining between them. The V gene's germline CDR1 is DFQATT and CDR2 SNEGSKA (reference sequence). Cultured cells yielded isolated CD4+ T cells after around 9 days. IL-2 medium supplanted half the medium on days 3 and 7. The specimen was CD4+ T cells from PBMCs cultured without peptide, collected before COVID-19 vaccination. This TCR came from a human donor who received a COVID-19 vaccine. The rearrangement joins TRBV20-1 to TRBJ1-5; possible D gene TRBD1, 6 bases. DNA of the CDR3: TGCAGTGCTAGTATACGACAGGCGATCAATCAGCCCCAGCATTTT. Protein: CSASIRQAINQPQHF.